The following is a T cell receptor (beta chain) sequence with its context. This specimen comes from a study of T cell clones after liver transplantation. Data came from immunoSEQ multiplex PCR; TCRdb stores just in-frame clones and leaves some out. The repertoire holds around 97,000 clones, roughly four fifths seen once, with about 2.6% in the top ten. The germline V gene encodes CDR1 SGHKS and CDR2 YYEKEE (reference sequence). CDR3 length equals 15 residues. J lost 4 bases, V lost 7 bases, and 10 bases had no gene match. The sequencing here drew on CD4+ T cells from blood, taken around 48 months after liver transplant. The gene calls are TRBV5-5 and TRBJ2-2; 7 bases fit TRBD2. The sequence derives from a human patient who received a liver transplant. Among the T cells, some may be from the graft donor. CDR3 sequence (DNA): TGTGCCAGCCTCCCCACCGGGGGGAGCACCGGGGAGCTGTTTTTT. Its protein product is CASLPTGGSTGELFF. The variable domain in full, completed from reference TRBV5-5 and TRBJ2-2, reads DAGVTQSPTHLIKTRGQQVTLRCSPISGHKSVSWYQQVLGQGPQFIFQYYEKEERGRGNFPDRFSARQFPNYSSELNVNALLLGDSALYLCASLPTGGSTGELFFGEGSRLTVL.